This TCR beta chain stems from a study of cytomegalovirus exposure and HLA in healthy donors. Study-wide points: Later analysis identified a missense DCLRE1C variant that was linked to TCR beta V- and J-gene trimming. Altogether, some 170 TCR beta chains were recorded as cytomegalovirus-associated.

Researchers ran the PCR with 60 Vbeta and 13 Jbeta primers. Here immunoSEQ multiplex PCR was the method, and the copy in TCRdb shows in-frame clones only, minus some. The sample carries about 180,000 clones, less than 85% recorded once. Donors were ostensibly healthy at sampling, although undocumented immune exposures were probable. Only a few counts were recorded for this clone. Its cognate antigen is unknown. The specimen was PBMCs. This TCR derives from a man aged 35 to 55 in good health and CMV-seronegative.

The CDR3 DNA reads TGTGCCAGCAGCTCCCCGACTAGCTCCGGGCGTGTCGGCACAGATACGCAGTATTTT. Its translation is CASSSPTSSGRVGTDTQYF. The chain has TRBV7-2 and TRBJ2-3, with 7 positions matching TRBD2. J gave up 1 base and V 4 bases, and 17 bases lay outside the gene matches. The CDR3 is 19 residues long. CDR1 is SGHTA, CDR2 FQGNSA, per germline.